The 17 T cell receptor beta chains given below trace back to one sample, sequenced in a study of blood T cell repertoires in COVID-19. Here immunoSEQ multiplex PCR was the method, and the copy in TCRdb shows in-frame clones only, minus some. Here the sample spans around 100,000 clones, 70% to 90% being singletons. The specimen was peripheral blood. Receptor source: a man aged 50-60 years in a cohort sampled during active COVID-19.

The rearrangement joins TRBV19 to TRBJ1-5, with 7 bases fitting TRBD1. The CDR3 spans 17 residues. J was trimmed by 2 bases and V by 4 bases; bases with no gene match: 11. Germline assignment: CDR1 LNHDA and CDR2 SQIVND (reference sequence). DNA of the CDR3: TGTGCCAGTAGTACACAGGGGATCAGTCTCGGCAATCAGCCCCAGCATTTT. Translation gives CASSTQGISLGNQPQHF.

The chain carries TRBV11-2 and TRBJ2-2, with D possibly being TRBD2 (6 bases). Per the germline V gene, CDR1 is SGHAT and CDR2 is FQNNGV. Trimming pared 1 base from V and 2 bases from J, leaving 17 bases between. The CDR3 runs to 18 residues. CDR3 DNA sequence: TGTGCCAGCAGCTTAGTTAGCGTGGCGCGGGGCAACACCGGGGAGCTGTTTTTT. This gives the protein CASSLVSVARGNTGELFF.

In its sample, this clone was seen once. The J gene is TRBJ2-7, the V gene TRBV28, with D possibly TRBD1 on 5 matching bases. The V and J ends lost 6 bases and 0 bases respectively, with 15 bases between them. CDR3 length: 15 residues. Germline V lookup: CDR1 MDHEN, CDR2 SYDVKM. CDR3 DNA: TGTGCCAGCAGCCCCCAGGGTTGGAGCTCCTACGAGCAGTACGTC. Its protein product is CASSPQGWSSYEQYV.

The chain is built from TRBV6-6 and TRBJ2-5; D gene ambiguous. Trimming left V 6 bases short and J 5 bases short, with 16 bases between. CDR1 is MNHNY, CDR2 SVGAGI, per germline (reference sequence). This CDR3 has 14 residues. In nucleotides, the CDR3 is TGTGCCAGCAGACTAACGGCGAATTCGGAGACCCAGTACTTC. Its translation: CASRLTANSETQYF.

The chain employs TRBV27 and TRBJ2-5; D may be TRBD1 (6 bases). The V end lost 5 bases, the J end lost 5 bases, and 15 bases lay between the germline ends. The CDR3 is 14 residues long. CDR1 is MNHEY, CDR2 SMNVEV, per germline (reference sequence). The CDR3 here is CASSPWGRGETQYF. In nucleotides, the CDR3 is TGTGCCAGCAGTCCTTGGGGGCGCGGGGAGACCCAGTACTTC.

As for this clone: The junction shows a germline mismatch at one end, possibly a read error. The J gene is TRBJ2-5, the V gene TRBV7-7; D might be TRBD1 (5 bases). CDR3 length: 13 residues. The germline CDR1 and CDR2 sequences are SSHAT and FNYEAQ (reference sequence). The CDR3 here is CASSLRAQETQYF. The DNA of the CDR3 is TGTGCTAGCAGCCTCAGGGCCCAAGAGACCCAGTACTTC.

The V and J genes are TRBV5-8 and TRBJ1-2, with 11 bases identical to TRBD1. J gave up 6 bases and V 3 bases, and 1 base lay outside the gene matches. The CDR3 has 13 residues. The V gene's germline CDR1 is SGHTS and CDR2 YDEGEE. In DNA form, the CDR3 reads TGTGCCAGCAGCTGGGACAGGGGGGATGGCTACACCTTC. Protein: CASSWDRGDGYTF.

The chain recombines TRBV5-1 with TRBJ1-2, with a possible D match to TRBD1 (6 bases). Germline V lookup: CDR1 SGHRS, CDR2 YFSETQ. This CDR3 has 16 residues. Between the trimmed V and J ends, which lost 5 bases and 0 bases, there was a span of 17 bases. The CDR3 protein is CASRLSGEGTNYGYTF. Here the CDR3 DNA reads TGCGCCAGCAGGTTGTCAGGGGAGGGGACTAACTATGGCTACACCTTC.

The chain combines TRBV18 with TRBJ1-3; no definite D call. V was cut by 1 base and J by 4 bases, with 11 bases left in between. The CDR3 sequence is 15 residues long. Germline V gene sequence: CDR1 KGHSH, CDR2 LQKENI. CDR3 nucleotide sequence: TGTGCCAGCTCACCACTAGCAAAATCCGGAAACACCATATATTTT. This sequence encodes CASSPLAKSGNTIYF. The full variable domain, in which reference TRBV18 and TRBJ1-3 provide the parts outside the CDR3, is NAGVMQNPRHLVRRRGQEARLRCSPMKGHSHVYWYRQLPEEGLKFMVYLQKENIIDESGMPKERFSAEFPKEGPSILRIQQVVRGDSAAYFCASSPLAKSGNTIYFGEGSWLTVV.

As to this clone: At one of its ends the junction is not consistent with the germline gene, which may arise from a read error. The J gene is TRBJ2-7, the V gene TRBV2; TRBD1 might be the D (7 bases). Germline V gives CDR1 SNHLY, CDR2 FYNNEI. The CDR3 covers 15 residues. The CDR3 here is CASSEGGTASYEQYF. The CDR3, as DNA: TGTGCCAGCAGCGAAGGCGGGACAGCCTCCTACGAGCAGTACTTC.

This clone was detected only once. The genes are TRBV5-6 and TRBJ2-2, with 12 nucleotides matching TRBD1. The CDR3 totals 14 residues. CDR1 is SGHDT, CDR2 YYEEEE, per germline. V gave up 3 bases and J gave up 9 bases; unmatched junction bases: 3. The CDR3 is CASSSGTGGRELFF. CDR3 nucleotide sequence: TGTGCCAGCAGCTCCGGGACAGGGGGCCGGGAGCTGTTTTTT.

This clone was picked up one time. CDR3 amino acids: CASSRPFGGSGYTF. As DNA, the CDR3 is TGTGCCAGCAGCCGCCCCTTCGGGGGTAGTGGCTACACCTTC. The chain couples TRBV7-2 to TRBJ1-2, with a weak D call TRBD1 (5 bases). The CDR3 totals 14 residues. The germline V gene has CDR1 SGHTA and CDR2 FQGNSA. V was cut by 5 bases and J by 7 bases, with 17 bases left in between.

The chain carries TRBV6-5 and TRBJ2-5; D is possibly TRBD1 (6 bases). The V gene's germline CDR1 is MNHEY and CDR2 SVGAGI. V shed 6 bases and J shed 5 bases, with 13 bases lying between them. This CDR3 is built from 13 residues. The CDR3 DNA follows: TGTGCCAGCAGCCTAAGGGGGTACGAGACCCAGTACTTC. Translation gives CASSLRGYETQYF.

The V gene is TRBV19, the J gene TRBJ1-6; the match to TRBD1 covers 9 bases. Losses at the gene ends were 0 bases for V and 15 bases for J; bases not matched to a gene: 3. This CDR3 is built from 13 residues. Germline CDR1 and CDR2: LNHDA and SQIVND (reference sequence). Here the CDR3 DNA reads TGTGCCAGTAGTATAGAGGGACAGGGATTCCTCCACTTT. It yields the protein CASSIEGQGFLHF. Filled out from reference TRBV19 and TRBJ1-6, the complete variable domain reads DGGITQSPKYLFRKEGQNVTLSCEQNLNHDAMYWYRQDPGQGLRLIYYSQIVNDFQKGDIAEGYSVSREKKESFPLTVTSAQKNPTAFYLCASSIEGQGFLHFGNGTRLTVT.

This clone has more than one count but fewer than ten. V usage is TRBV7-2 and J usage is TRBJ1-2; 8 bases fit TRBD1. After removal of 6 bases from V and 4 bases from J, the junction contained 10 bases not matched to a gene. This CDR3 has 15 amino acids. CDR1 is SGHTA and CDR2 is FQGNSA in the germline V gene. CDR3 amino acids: CASSRSAGTGYGYTF. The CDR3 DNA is TGTGCCAGCAGTCGGAGCGCCGGGACAGGCTATGGCTACACCTTC.

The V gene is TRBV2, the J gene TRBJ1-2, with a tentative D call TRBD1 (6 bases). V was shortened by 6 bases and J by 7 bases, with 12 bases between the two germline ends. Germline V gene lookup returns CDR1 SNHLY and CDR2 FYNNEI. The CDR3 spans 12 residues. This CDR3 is CASSPQGFGYTF. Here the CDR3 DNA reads TGTGCCAGCAGCCCGCAGGGGTTTGGCTACACCTTC.

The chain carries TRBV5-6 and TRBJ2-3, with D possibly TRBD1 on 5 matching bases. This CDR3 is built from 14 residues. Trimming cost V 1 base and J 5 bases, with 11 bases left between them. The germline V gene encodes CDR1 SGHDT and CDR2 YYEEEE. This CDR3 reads CASSLSGSEDTQYF. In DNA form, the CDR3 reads TGTGCCAGCAGCTTGTCAGGGTCAGAAGATACGCAGTATTTT. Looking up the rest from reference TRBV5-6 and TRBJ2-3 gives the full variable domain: DAGVTQSPTHLIKTRGQQVTLRCSPKSGHDTVSWYQQALGQGPQFIFQYYEEEERQRGNFPDRFSGHQFPNYSSELNVNALLLGDSALYLCASSLSGSEDTQYFGPGTRLTVL.